Each of the 10 T cell receptor beta chains below was sequenced from the same sample in a study of identical twins (dated by TCRdb to the mid-2010s). Receptors were amplified or captured by 5' RACE. Sequencing was carried out with an Illumina HiSeq 2000. TCRdb ran its own pipeline on the public reads, namely fastp trimming at Q25 and MiXCR clone calling, and kept in-frame beta chains. Rows are unified per CDR3 protein, each entry keeping the most common DNA and genes. This sample is represented by 350,000 or so distinct CDR3 sequences; 7% to 9.5% of them were singletons. Under 9.5% of the sample goes to the ten largest clones. The specimen was naive T cells sorted from blood. This specimen's cell subset or site label, per the study, means: cells isolated with a human naive T-cell isolation kit. The receptor source for this set is a woman aged 45-60 years in good health.

The genes are TRBV12-3 or TRBV12-4 and TRBJ2-7; tentatively, D is TRBD2 (6 bases). This CDR3 is built from 13 residues. V shed 4 bases and J shed 6 bases, with 13 bases lying between them. The DNA for the CDR3 is TGTGCCAGCAGTTCGACACTAGCCGGCGAGCAGTACGTC. Translated: CASSSTLAGEQYV.

The rearrangement links TRBV20-1 to TRBJ1-4; D ambiguous. CDR1 and CDR2 from the germline V gene are DFQATT and SNEGSKA (reference sequence). V lost 0 bases and J 0 bases, leaving 8 bases between the germline ends. There are 15 residues in the CDR3. The CDR3 DNA sequence: TGCAGTGCTAGAGATCTGGGAGCAACTAATGAAAAACTGTTTTTT. Residues: CSARDLGATNEKLFF.

This clonotype has a count of ten or more. The rearrangement joins TRBV5-1 to TRBJ2-4, with D perhaps TRBD2 (5 bases). The CDR3 loop spans 14 amino acids. The germline V gene has CDR1 SGHRS and CDR2 YFSETQ. V was pared by 4 bases and J by 3 bases, with 11 bases between. This chain's CDR3 is CASSPRTDKNIQYF. The CDR3, as DNA: TGCGCCAGCAGCCCCCGGACTGACAAAAACATTCAGTACTTC.

This clonotype has only a few counts. The rearrangement joins TRBV7-2 to TRBJ2-7; 10 bases agree with TRBD2. V shed 4 bases and J 6 bases; nucleotides not matched to a gene: 9. The CDR3 totals 15 residues. Germline lookup yields CDR1 SGHTA and CDR2 FQGNSA. CDR3 bases: TGTGCCAGCAGCTCCCCAGGGGAGCGGGAGGGCGAGCAGTACTTC. Its translation: CASSSPGEREGEQYF.

V and J are TRBV7-8 and TRBJ2-7; tentative D call: TRBD1 (5 bases). Deletions cut 5 bases from V and 1 base from J, with 15 bases between. The CDR3 has 15 residues. Germline-derived CDR1 and CDR2 are SGHVS and FQNEAQ. The CDR3 DNA reads as TGTGCCAGCAGCCATACTCAGGGTTCTTCCTACGAGCAGTACTTC. This gives the protein CASSHTQGSSYEQYF.

The sample holds a few counts of this clonotype. The genes are TRBV5-1 and TRBJ1-5; TRBD1 matches 7 bases. Per the germline V gene, CDR1 is SGHRS and CDR2 is YFSETQ. The CDR3 sequence is 13 residues long. The J segment lost 6 bases and the V segment lost 4 bases, leaving 4 bases of the junction unmatched. The CDR3 loop is CASSPRGGQPQHF. CDR3 nucleotides: TGCGCCAGCAGCCCCAGGGGGGGTCAGCCCCAGCATTTT.

This clonotype was picked up a small number of times. This chain's CDR3 is CAITSTEVDTQYF. CDR3 DNA: TGTGCCATCACCTCGACGGAGGTAGATACGCAGTATTTT. The chain carries TRBV10-3 and TRBJ2-3; D perhaps matches TRBD2 (5 bases). Germline V gene sequence: CDR1 ENHRY, CDR2 SYGVKD. The CDR3 sequence is 13 residues long. Between the trimmed V and J ends, which lost 7 bases and 5 bases, there was a span of 13 bases.

This clonotype was observed a few times. V is TRBV19 and J is TRBJ1-4; D gene unclear. This CDR3 is 16 amino acids long. CDR1 is LNHDA and CDR2 is SQIVND in the germline V gene (reference sequence). Deletions cut 7 bases from V and 4 bases from J, with 19 bases between. The CDR3 loop reads CASTPLGRSHNEKLFF. The CDR3 coding sequence is TGTGCCAGTACCCCCCTCGGGCGGAGCCATAATGAAAAACTGTTTTTT.

This clonotype has only a few counts. The chain has TRBV7-6 and TRBJ2-6; D gene unclear. The CDR3 runs 17 residues. Deletions cut 2 bases from V and 0 bases from J, with 11 bases between. Germline V CDR1 and CDR2: SGHVS, FNYEAQ. The chain's CDR3 is CASSLFPHSSGANVLTF. The CDR3 bases are TGTGCCAGCAGCTTATTCCCCCATAGCTCTGGGGCCAACGTCCTGACTTTC.

The chain is built from TRBV7-3 and TRBJ2-3; 12 nucleotides align to TRBD2. The CDR3 sequence is 19 residues long. V was pared by 5 bases and J by 2 bases, with 14 bases of the junction left unmatched. The germline CDR1 and CDR2 sequences are SGHTA and FQGTGA. As DNA, the CDR3 is TGTGCCAGCAGCCCGCGTCCCCGACTAGCGGGAGCCGTCACAGATACGCAGTATTTT. This sequence encodes CASSPRPRLAGAVTDTQYF.